Below, 28 T cell receptor beta chains from the same sample are listed, as sequenced in a study of graft-versus-host responses after intestinal transplantation. This table comes from immunoSEQ multiplex PCR, and its TCRdb copy is limited to in-frame clones, with some not included. The table has approximately 24,000 clones, over 90% seen once. The sequencing used PBMCs, collected around 38 days after intestinal transplant. The receptors derive from a human patient who received an intestinal transplant, so some T cells may come from the graft donor.

Here the CDR3 DNA reads TGTGCCAGCGCCCGGGAGGCCTACGAGCAGTACTTC. Its translation: CASAREAYEQYF. This rearrangement joins TRBV6-6 to TRBJ2-5, with TRBD2 identical over 7 bases. The J call may not be correct, given that the DNA end is closer to TRBJ2-7. This CDR3 is built from 12 residues. The germline V gene encodes CDR1 MNHNY and CDR2 SVGAGI (reference sequence).

CDR3 loop: CASSYRTGNTGELFF. The CDR3 DNA sequence: TGTGCCAGCAGTTACCGGACAGGTAACACCGGGGAGCTGTTTTTT. V usage is TRBV28 and J usage is TRBJ2-2; 7 nucleotides agree with TRBD1. The CDR3 consists of 15 residues. V gave up 4 bases and J gave up 2 bases; unmatched junction bases: 4. Germline V gene data show CDR1 as MDHEN and CDR2 as SYDVKM.

CDR3 bases: TGTGCCAGCAGACGGGACAGGGTGAGGCAGCCCCAGCATTTT. Its protein is CASRRDRVRQPQHF. The gene calls are TRBV28 and TRBJ1-5; 9 nucleotides align to TRBD1. V lost 6 bases to trimming and J lost 7 bases; unmatched junction nucleotides: 7. This CDR3 spans 14 amino acids. The V gene's germline CDR1 is MDHEN and CDR2 SYDVKM.

This chain uses TRBV5-4 with TRBJ2-3, with 9 bases lining up with TRBD1. The CDR3 totals 15 residues. In germline, CDR1 is SGHNT, CDR2 YYREEE (reference sequence). Germline trimming cut 2 bases from V and 3 bases from J; bases unmatched to any gene: 4. The DNA of the CDR3 is TGTGCCAGCAGCTTCCGGGACAGGGTGACAGATACGCAGTATTTT. Its protein product is CASSFRDRVTDTQYF.

This sequence joins TRBV9 and TRBJ2-2; D possibly corresponds to TRBD2 (6 bases). The V gene lost 3 bases and the J gene lost 3 bases, with 9 bases spanning the gap. This CDR3 has 14 residues. The germline gives CDR1 SGDLS, CDR2 YYNGEE. The DNA for the CDR3 is TGTGCCAGCAGCGCGACTAGGTACACCGGGGAGCTGTTTTTT. It codes for CASSATRYTGELFF.

This clone was seen a handful of times. This specimen includes other DNA sequences encoding the same CDR3. The gene calls are TRBV11-2 and TRBJ1-6; D remains ambiguous. The CDR3 spans 15 residues. Trimming cost V 1 base and J 4 bases, with 8 bases left between them. CDR1 and CDR2 from the germline V gene are SGHAT and FQNNGV. CDR3: CASSLGSFYNSPLHF. CDR3 bases: TGTGCCAGCAGCTTAGGGTCTTTTTATAATTCACCCCTCCACTTT.

The chain employs TRBV4-3 and TRBJ1-2; the D is unclear. Germline-derived CDR1 and CDR2 are LGHNA and YSLEER. Trimming pared 0 bases from V and 8 bases from J, leaving 19 bases between. The CDR3 length is 16 residues. The CDR3 coding sequence is TGCGCCAGCAGCCAAGATTTCCGCGACGAGGTACTGGGCTACACCTTC. It is translated as CASSQDFRDEVLGYTF.

The chain couples TRBV5-6 to TRBJ2-7; a weak D match, TRBD2 (6 bases). Germline values: CDR1 SGHDT, CDR2 YYEEEE. The CDR3 extends over 12 amino acids. V was shortened by 4 bases and J by 2 bases, with 7 bases between the two germline ends. Here the CDR3 DNA reads TGTGCCAGCAGCCGACTAGCCTACGAGCAGTACTTC. Translating it yields CASSRLAYEQYF.

This clone was found once. The CDR3 sequence: CASILGFNEQFF. CDR3 in DNA: TGCGCCAGCATTCTAGGTTTTAATGAGCAGTTCTTC. The rearrangement joins TRBV10-1 to TRBJ2-1, with D uncertain. Germline V gene data show CDR1 as WNHNN and CDR2 as SYGVQD (reference sequence). V was trimmed by 7 bases and J by 7 bases, leaving 11 bases between them. The CDR3 sequence is 12 residues long.

V is TRBV29-1 and J is TRBJ1-1; 8 bases are a match to TRBD1. Germline V gene data show CDR1 as SQVTM and CDR2 as ANQGSEA. The CDR3 is 13 residues long. V lost 2 bases to trimming and J lost 6 bases; unmatched junction nucleotides: 5. The CDR3 region is CSVEPSTGAEAFF. CDR3 nucleotide sequence: TGCAGCGTTGAACCCTCGACAGGGGCTGAAGCTTTCTTT.

The chain couples TRBV9 to TRBJ1-4, with TRBD1 matching over 7 bases. CDR1 is SGDLS, CDR2 YYNGEE, per germline. The CDR3 loop spans 14 amino acids. The V segment lost 3 bases and the J segment 5 bases; nucleotides outside the gene matches: 4. The CDR3 sequence: CASSDGTVNEKLFF. In DNA, the CDR3 is TGTGCCAGCAGCGATGGGACAGTCAATGAAAAACTGTTTTTT.

The rearrangement joins TRBV30 to TRBJ1-2; D unresolved. In germline, CDR1 is GTSNPN, CDR2 SVGIG (reference sequence). The V end lost 5 bases, the J end lost 3 bases, and 7 bases lay between the germline ends. The CDR3 runs to 11 residues. The CDR3 is CAWVRYYGYTF. CDR3 in DNA: TGTGCCTGGGTGAGGTACTATGGCTACACCTTC.

As to this clone: The same CDR3 can be traced to other DNA sequences in this sample. The genes are TRBV6-1 and TRBJ1-4; no clear D gene. The germline V gene encodes CDR1 MNHNS and CDR2 SASEGT. Between the trimmed V and J ends, which lost 2 bases and 5 bases, there was a span of 9 bases. This CDR3 region has 14 residues. The chain's CDR3 is CASSELEENEKLFF. The CDR3, as DNA: TGTGCCAGCAGTGAATTGGAGGAAAATGAAAAACTGTTTTTT.

The chain carries TRBV5-4 and TRBJ2-1; D remains unclear. Trimming removed 2 bases from V and 8 bases from J, with 5 bases in between. The germline CDR1 and CDR2 sequences are SGHNT and YYREEE (reference sequence). This CDR3 is 11 amino acids long. The CDR3 nucleotides read TGTGCCAGCAGCTTAATCGATGAGCAGTTCTTC. This translates into CASSLIDEQFF.

V usage is TRBV19 and J usage is TRBJ2-5; TRBD2 aligns across 8 bases. The V and J ends lost 0 bases and 4 bases, in that order; junction bases with no gene match: 16. The germline V gene has CDR1 LNHDA and CDR2 SQIVND (reference sequence). This CDR3 contains 19 residues. The CDR3 spells CASSIDPYRGGPPLETQYF. In DNA, the CDR3 is TGTGCCAGTAGTATAGATCCATACCGGGGGGGCCCTCCTCTAGAGACCCAGTACTTC.

The genes are TRBV5-1 and TRBJ2-7; 11 bases match TRBD2. CDR1 and CDR2 from the germline V gene are SGHRS and YFSETQ. The V gene end was trimmed by 4 bases and the J gene end by 3 bases; junction bases not matched to a gene: 9. CDR3 size: 16 residues. DNA of the CDR3: TGCGCCAGCAGCCCCGGACTAGCGGGTCTCCTCTACGAGCAGTACTTC. Protein product: CASSPGLAGLLYEQYF.

The genes are TRBV5-1 and TRBJ2-6, with a possible D match to TRBD1 (5 bases). This CDR3 region has 15 residues. V dropped 2 bases and J dropped 5 bases, with 11 bases sitting between them. CDR1 is SGHRS, CDR2 YFSETQ, per germline. In nucleotides, the CDR3 is TGCGCCAGCAGCTTTCAGGGCTGGTGGGCCAACGTCCTGACTTTC. The encoded protein is CASSFQGWWANVLTF.

The chain uses TRBV4-1 and TRBJ2-7, with 8 nucleotides matching TRBD1. Germline-derived CDR1 and CDR2 are MGHRA and YSYEKL. After removal of 4 bases from V and 0 bases from J, the junction contained 14 bases not matched to a gene. There are 18 residues in the CDR3. The CDR3 DNA is TGCGCCAGCAGCCTTAGATTGGGACAGGTTCATAGCTCCTACGAGCAGTACTTC. This gives the protein CASSLRLGQVHSSYEQYF.

The chain employs TRBV7-2 and TRBJ2-7; D is perhaps TRBD1 or TRBD2 (5 bases each). This CDR3 region has 14 residues. V was shortened by 6 bases and J by 3 bases, with 15 bases between the two germline ends. Per germline, CDR1 SGHTA and CDR2 FQGNSA. The CDR3 spells CASRPPGTNYEQYF. As DNA, the CDR3 is TGTGCCAGCAGGCCTCCCGGGACCAACTACGAGCAGTACTTC.

The chain links TRBV6-5 to TRBJ1-1, with D uncertain. The CDR3 sequence is 14 residues long. Trimming removed 6 bases from V and 1 base from J, with 12 bases in between. The germline gives CDR1 MNHEY, CDR2 SVGAGI. CDR3: CASSLSSANTEAFF. In DNA, the CDR3 is TGTGCCAGCAGCCTTTCGTCAGCGAACACTGAAGCTTTCTTT.

The table lists this clone with a few counts. J is TRBJ2-3 and V is TRBV6-4, with 7 nucleotides matching TRBD2. With 2 bases clipped from V and 2 bases from J, the junction kept 1 base outside the gene matches. The CDR3 consists of 14 residues. CDR1 is MRHNA, CDR2 SNTAGT, per germline. The CDR3 coding sequence is TGTGCCAGCAGTGACGGGAGGGCCACAGATACGCAGTATTTT. Amino acids: CASSDGRATDTQYF.

As DNA, the CDR3 is TGTGCCAGCAGCTTAGCGTTTAGCACAGATACGCAGTATTTT. Its translation is CASSLAFSTDTQYF. The V and J genes are TRBV5-8 and TRBJ2-3; D not certain. This CDR3 contains 14 residues. CDR1 SGHTS and CDR2 YDEGEE come from the germline V gene. The V end lost 2 bases, the J end lost 0 bases, and 7 bases lay between the germline ends.

The count of this clone is one. The V gene is TRBV7-9, the J gene TRBJ2-7; D gene uncertain. The CDR3 totals 14 residues. With 1 base removed from V and 0 bases from J, the gap between germline ends came to 7 bases. Germline lookup yields CDR1 SEHNR and CDR2 FQNEAQ (reference sequence). CDR3 loop: CASSLEAASYEQYF. CDR3 coding DNA: TGTGCCAGCAGCTTAGAGGCGGCCTCCTACGAGCAGTACTTC.

The chain uses TRBV27 and TRBJ2-1; 8 nucleotides match TRBD1. The CDR3 totals 15 residues. The V segment lost 5 bases and the J segment 9 bases; nucleotides outside the gene matches: 12. The germline gives CDR1 MNHEY, CDR2 SMNVEV (reference sequence). The CDR3 reads CASSPWTGPTGEQFF. The CDR3, as DNA: TGTGCCAGCAGTCCGTGGACAGGGCCAACGGGTGAGCAGTTCTTC.

The genes are TRBV7-8 and TRBJ2-5; 9 bases match TRBD1. CDR1 and CDR2 (germline): SGHVS, FQNEAQ. CDR3 length: 14 residues. V was pared by 1 base and J by 3 bases, with 0 bases of the junction left unmatched. The CDR3: CASSLGTGEETQYF. The CDR3 DNA follows: TGTGCCAGCAGCTTAGGGACAGGGGAAGAGACCCAGTACTTC. Complete variable domain (other parts from reference TRBV7-8 and TRBJ2-5): GAGVSQSPRYKVAKRGQDVALRCDPISGHVSLFWYQQALGQGPEFLTYFQNEAQLDKSGLPSDRFFAERPEGSVSTLKIQRTQQEDSAVYLCASSLGTGEETQYFGPGTRLLVL.

This chain uses TRBV28 with TRBJ1-3; D might be TRBD1 (6 bases). Germline V lookup: CDR1 MDHEN, CDR2 SYDVKM. V gave up 3 bases and J gave up 0 bases, with 12 bases separating them. The CDR3 consists of 16 residues. CDR3 bases: TGTGCCAGCAGTTTGGGACATCTTTACTCTGGAAACACCATATATTTT. Translating it yields CASSLGHLYSGNTIYF.

The V gene is TRBV6-1, the J gene TRBJ2-7; the D gene is possibly TRBD2 (5 bases). CDR3 length: 14 residues. Germline CDR1 and CDR2: MNHNS and SASEGT. The germline V and J ends were trimmed by 8 bases and 6 bases, with 20 bases remaining between them. In nucleotides, the CDR3 is TGTGCCAGCGGCTTCGCGGGCCGGCCGAGCGAGCAGTACTTC. Residues: CASGFAGRPSEQYF.

The V gene is TRBV28, the J gene TRBJ2-1; unclear D gene. Per the germline V gene, CDR1 is MDHEN and CDR2 is SYDVKM. CDR3 length equals 12 residues. The ends were cut back, 1 base at V and 15 bases at J, with 13 bases in the middle. The CDR3 reads CASSLSLFLLFF. CDR3 nucleotides: TGTGCCAGCAGTTTATCCCTTTTTCTTTTGTTCTTC.